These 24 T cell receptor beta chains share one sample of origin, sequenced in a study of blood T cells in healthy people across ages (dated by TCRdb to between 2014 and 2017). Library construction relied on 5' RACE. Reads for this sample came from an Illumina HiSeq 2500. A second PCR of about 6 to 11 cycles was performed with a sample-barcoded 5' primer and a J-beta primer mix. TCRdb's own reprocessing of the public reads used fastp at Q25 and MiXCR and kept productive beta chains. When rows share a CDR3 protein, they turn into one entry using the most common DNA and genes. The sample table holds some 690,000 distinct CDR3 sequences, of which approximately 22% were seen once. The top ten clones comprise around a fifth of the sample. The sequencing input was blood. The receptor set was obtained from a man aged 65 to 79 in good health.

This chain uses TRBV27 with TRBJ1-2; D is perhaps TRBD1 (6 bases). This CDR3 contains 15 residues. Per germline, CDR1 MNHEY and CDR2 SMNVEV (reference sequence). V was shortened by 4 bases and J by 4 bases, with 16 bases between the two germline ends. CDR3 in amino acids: CASSSSPGDLYGYTF. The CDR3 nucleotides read TGTGCCAGCAGTTCAAGCCCAGGGGATCTCTATGGCTACACCTTC.

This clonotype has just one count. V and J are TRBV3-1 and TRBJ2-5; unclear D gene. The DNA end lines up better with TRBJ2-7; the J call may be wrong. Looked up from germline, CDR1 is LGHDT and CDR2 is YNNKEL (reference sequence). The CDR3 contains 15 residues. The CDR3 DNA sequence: TGTGCCAGCAGCCAAGTAACCCACCAACTCTACGAGCAGTACTTC. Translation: CASSQVTHQLYEQYF.

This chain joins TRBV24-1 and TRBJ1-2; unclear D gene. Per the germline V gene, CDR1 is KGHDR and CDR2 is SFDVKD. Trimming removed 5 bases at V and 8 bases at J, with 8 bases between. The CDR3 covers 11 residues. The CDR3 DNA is TGTGCCACCAGTGGTGGGGAGGGCTACACCTTC. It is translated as CATSGGEGYTF.

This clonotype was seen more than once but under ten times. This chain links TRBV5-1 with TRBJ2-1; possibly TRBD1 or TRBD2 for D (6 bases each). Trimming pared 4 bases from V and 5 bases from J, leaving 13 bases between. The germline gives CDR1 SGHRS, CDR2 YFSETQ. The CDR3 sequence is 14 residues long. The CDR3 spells CASSAGQRDNEQFF. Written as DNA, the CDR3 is TGCGCCAGCAGCGCGGGACAACGGGACAATGAGCAGTTCTTC.

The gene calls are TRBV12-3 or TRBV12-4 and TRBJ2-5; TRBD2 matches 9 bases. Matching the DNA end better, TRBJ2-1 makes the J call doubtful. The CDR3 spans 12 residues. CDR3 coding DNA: TGTGCCAGCAGTCGACTAGCGGATGAGCAGTTCTTC. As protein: CASSRLADEQFF.

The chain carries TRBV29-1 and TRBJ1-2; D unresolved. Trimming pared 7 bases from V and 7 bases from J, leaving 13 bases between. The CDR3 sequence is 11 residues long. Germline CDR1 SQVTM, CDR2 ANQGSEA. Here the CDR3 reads CSGIGGSGYTF. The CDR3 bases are TGCAGCGGGATCGGCGGGTCTGGCTACACCTTC.

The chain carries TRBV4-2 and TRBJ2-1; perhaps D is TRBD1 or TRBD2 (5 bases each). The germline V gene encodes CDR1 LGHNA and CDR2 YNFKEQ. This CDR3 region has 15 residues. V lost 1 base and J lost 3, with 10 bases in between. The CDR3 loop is CASSQVGGRYNEQFF. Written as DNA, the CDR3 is TGTGCCAGCAGCCAAGTTGGGGGTCGCTACAATGAGCAGTTCTTC.

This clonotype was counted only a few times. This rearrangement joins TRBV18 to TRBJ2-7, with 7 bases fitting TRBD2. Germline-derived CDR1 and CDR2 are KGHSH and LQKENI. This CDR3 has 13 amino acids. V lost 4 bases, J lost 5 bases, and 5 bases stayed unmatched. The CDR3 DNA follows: TGTGCCAGCTCACTGGCGGGAGTCAACGAGCAGTACGTC. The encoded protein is CASSLAGVNEQYV.

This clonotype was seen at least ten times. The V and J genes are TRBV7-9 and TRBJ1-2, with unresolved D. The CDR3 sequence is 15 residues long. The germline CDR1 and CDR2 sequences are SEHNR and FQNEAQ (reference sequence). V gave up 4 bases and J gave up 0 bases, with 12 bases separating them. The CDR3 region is CASSSAYGTNYGYTF. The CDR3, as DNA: TGTGCCAGCAGCTCGGCATATGGTACTAACTATGGCTACACCTTC.

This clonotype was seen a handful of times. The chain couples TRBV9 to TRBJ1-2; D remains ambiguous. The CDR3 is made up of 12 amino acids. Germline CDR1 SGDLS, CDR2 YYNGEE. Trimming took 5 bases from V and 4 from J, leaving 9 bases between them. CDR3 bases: TGTGCCAGCAGAGACACCCTCTATGGCTACACCTTC. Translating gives CASRDTLYGYTF.

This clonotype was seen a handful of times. The CDR3 is CASSPPTGTGGNTIYF. The CDR3 DNA sequence: TGTGCCAGCTCACCCCCGACCGGGACAGGGGGAAACACCATATATTTT. This chain connects TRBV18 to TRBJ1-3; 9 bases align to TRBD1. CDR1 is KGHSH and CDR2 is LQKENI in the germline V gene. This CDR3 has 16 residues. V shed 3 bases, J shed 4 bases, and the junction held 7 bases outside the gene matches.

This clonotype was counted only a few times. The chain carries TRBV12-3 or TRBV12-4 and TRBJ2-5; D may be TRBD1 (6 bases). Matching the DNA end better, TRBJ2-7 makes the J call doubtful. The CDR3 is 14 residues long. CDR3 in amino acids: CASSQSQGPYEQYF. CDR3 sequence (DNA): TGTGCCAGCAGCCAATCACAGGGACCTTACGAGCAGTACTTC.

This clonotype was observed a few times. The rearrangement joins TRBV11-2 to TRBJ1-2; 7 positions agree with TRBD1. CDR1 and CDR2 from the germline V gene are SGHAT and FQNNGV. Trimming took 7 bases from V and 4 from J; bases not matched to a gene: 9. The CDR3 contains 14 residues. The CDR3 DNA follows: TGTGCCAGCACCCCTGGACAGGACTTCTATGGCTACACCTTC. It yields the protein CASTPGQDFYGYTF. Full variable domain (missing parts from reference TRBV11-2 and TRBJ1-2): EAGVAQSPRYKIIEKRQSVAFWCNPISGHATLYWYQQILGQGPKLLIQFQNNGVVDDSQLPKDRFSAERLKGVDSTLKIQPAKLEDSAVYLCASTPGQDFYGYTFGSGTRLTVV.

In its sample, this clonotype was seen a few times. Here the CDR3 reads CASSRSRTEAFF. The CDR3 nucleotides read TGTGCCAGCAGTCGAAGCAGGACTGAAGCTTTCTTT. The chain uses TRBV12-3 or TRBV12-4 and TRBJ1-1, with unresolved D. This CDR3 is built from 12 residues. Deletions cut 5 bases from V and 5 bases from J, with 9 bases between.

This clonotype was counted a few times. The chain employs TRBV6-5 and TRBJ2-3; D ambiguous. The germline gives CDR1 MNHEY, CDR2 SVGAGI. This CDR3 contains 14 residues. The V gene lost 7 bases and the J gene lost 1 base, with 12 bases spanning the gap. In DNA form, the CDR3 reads TGTGCCAGCACCATTAATAAGCGCACAGATACGCAGTATTTT. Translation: CASTINKRTDTQYF.

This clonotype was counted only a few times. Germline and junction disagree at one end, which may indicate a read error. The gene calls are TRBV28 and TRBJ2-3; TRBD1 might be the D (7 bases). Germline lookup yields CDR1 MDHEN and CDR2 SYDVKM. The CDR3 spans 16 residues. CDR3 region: CASSAGGLASTDTQYF. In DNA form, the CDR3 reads TGTGCCAGCAGCGCAGGGGGACTCGCTAGCACGGATACGCAGTATTTT.

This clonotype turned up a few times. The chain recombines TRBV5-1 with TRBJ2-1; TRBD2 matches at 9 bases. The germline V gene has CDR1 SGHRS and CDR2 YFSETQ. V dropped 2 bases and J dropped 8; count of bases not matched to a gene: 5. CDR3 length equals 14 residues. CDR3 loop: CASSFAGGPDEQFF. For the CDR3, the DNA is TGCGCCAGCAGCTTTGCGGGGGGGCCGGATGAGCAGTTCTTC.

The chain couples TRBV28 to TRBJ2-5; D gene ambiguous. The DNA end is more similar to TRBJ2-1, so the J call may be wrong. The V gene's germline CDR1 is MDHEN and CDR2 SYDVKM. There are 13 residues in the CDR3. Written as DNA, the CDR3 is TGTGCCAGCAGTTTGGTGCATGGGAATGAGCAGTTCTTC. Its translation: CASSLVHGNEQFF.

DNA for the CDR3: TGTGCCAGCAGTTTAGAGAGGTGGGACAGTAAATACAATGAGCAGTTCTTC. This translates into CASSLERWDSKYNEQFF. V usage is TRBV12-3 or TRBV12-4 and J usage is TRBJ2-1; TRBD1 agrees at 7 bases. This CDR3 is built from 17 residues. V shed 1 base and J 4 bases; nucleotides not matched to a gene: 10.

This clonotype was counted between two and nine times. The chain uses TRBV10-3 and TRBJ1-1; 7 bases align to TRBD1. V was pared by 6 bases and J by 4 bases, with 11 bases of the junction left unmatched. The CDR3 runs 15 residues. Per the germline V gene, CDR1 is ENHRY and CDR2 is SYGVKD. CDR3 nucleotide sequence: TGTGCCATCAGAACCCCGACAGGGCGAGGCACTGAAGCTTTCTTT. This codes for CAIRTPTGRGTEAFF.

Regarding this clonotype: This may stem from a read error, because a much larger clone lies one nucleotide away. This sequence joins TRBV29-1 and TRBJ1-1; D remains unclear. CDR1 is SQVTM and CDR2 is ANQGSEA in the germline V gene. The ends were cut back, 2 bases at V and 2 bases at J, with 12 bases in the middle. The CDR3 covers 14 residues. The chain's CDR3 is CSVELPWPNTEAFF. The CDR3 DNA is TGCAGCGTTGAACTTCCATGGCCCAACACTGAAGCTTTCTTT.

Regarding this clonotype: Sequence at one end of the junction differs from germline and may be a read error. The CDR3 loop is CASSQPGLAQETQYF. The CDR3 region has the DNA TGCGCCAGCAGCCAACCGGGACTAGCACAAGAGACCCAGTACTTT. V is TRBV4-1 and J is TRBJ2-3; 9 bases agree with TRBD2. Germline V lookup: CDR1 MGHRA, CDR2 YSYEKL. The CDR3 has 15 residues.

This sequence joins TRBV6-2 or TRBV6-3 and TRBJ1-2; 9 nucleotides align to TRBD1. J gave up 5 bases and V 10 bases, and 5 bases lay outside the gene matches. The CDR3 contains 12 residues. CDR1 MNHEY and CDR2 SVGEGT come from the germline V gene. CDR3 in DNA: TGTGCCATAGGACAGGGGAATTATGGCTACACCTTC. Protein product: CAIGQGNYGYTF.

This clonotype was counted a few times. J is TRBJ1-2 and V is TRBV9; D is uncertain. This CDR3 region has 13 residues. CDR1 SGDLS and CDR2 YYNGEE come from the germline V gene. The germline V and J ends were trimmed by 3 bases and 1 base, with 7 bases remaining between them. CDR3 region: CASSAQINYGYTF. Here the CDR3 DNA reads TGTGCCAGCAGCGCCCAGATTAACTATGGCTACACCTTC.